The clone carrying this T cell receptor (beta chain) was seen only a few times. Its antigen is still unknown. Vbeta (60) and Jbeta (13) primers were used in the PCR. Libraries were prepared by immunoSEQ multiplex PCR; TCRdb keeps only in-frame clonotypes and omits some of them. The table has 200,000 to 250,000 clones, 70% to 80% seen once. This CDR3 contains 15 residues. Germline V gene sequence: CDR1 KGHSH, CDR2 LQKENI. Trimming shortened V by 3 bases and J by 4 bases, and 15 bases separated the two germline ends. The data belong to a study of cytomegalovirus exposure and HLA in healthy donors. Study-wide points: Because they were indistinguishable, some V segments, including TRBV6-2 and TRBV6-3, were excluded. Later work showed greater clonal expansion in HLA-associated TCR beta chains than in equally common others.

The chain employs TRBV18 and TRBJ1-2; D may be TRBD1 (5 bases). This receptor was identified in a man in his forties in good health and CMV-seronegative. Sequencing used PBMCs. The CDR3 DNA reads TGTGCCAGCTCACCCGCCGACAGCTGGAGCTATGGCTACACCTTC. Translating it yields CASSPADSWSYGYTF. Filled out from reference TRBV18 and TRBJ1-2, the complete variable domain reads NAGVMQNPRHLVRRRGQEARLRCSPMKGHSHVYWYRQLPEEGLKFMVYLQKENIIDESGMPKERFSAEFPKEGPSILRIQQVVRGDSAAYFCASSPADSWSYGYTFGSGTRLTVV.